This TCR beta chain comes out of a study of T cell repertoires in cytomegalovirus infection. Turning to the study itself: Public TCR beta signatures provided an indication of both CMV infection and a matching HLA type.

Germline values: CDR1 SQVTM, CDR2 ANQGSEA. The CDR3 extends over 10 amino acids. V shed 3 bases and J shed 11 bases, with 8 bases lying between them. Findings of the study overall: Accumulated public TCR beta family frequency recognized individuals carrying CMV together with the relevant HLA. Dominating the ex vivo response were HLA-C-restricted CMV-specific TCR beta clonotypes.

In TCRdb, the reads were re-called with MiXCR into one record per CDR3 protein. The profile shows under 850,000 distinct CDR3 sequences, around a third of them singletons. About this clonotype: The antigen is undetermined.

The receptor was derived from a human donor in good health (CMV status not recorded). Some clones in this sample may be carry-over from other donors' samples. The V call is TRBV29-1, the J call TRBJ2-1; tentative D call: TRBD1 (6 bases). Sequenced here: cultured PBMCs, sampled from culture after CMV antigen stimulation. The CDR3 loop is CSVEGTKQFF. The CDR3 coding sequence is TGCAGCGTTGAGGGGACAAAGCAGTTCTTC.